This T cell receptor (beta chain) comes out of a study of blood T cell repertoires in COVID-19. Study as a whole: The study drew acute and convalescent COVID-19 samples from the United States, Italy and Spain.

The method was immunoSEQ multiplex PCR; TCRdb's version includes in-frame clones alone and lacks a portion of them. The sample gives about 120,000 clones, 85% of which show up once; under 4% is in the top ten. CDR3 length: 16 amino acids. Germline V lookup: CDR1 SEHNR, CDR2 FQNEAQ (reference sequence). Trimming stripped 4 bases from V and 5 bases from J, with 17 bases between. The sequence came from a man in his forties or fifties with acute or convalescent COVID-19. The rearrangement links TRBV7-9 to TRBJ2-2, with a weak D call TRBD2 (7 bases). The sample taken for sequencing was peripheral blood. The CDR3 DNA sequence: TGTGCCAGCAGCTCCGTCGGGGGGCGCGGGACCGGGGAGCTGTTTTTT. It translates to CASSSVGGRGTGELFF.